The source of this T cell receptor (beta chain) is a study of siplizumab effects on memory and regulatory T cells. The study's findings and limits: Mappable alloreactive CD4+ clones came from Treg cells almost 70% of the time on average with siplizumab, against roughly 27% in controls. Alloreactive sequences tracing back to unstimulated CD4+ memory cells were significantly reduced by siplizumab. For siplizumab cultures, the suppressive function of their proliferating Tregs was not confirmed.

Some 100,000 TCR templates per sample were assayed. Profiled with immunoSEQ multiplex PCR; TCRdb holds only in-frame clones, not every one. The sample consists of 100,000 to 120,000 clones, 80% to 95% of them appearing once. To note about this clone: What it binds is unknown.

The sequencing input was CD4+ T cells sorted from blood. The receptor was derived from a human donor in good health.

This CDR3 reads CASILQGGETEAFF. The CDR3 bases are TGTGCCAGCATCTTACAGGGGGGGGAGACTGAAGCTTTCTTT. The chain combines TRBV6-6 with TRBJ1-1, with TRBD1 identical over 8 bases. The junction had 9 bases not matched to a gene; V was cut back by 7 bases and J by 5 bases. This CDR3 is 14 amino acids long. Germline CDR1 MNHNY, CDR2 SVGAGI (reference sequence).